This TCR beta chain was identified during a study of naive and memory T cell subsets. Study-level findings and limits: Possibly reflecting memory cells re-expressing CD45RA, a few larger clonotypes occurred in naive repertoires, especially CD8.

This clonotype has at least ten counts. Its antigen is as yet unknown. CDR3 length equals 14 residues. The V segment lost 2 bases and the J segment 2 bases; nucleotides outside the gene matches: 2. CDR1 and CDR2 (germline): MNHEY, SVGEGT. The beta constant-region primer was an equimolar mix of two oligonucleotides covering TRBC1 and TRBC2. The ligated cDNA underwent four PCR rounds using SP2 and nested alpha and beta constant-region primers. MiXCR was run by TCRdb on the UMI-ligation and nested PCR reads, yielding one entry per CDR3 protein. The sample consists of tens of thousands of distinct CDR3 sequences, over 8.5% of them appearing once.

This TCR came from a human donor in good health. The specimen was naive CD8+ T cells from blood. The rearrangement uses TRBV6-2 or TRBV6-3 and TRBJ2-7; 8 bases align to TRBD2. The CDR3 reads CASSYLGLAYEQYF. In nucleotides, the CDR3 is TGTGCCAGCAGTTACCTGGGACTAGCCTACGAGCAGTACTTC.